Below, 26 T cell receptor beta chains from the same sample are listed, as sequenced in a study of OX40 agonist ivuxolimab in advanced cancers. Measured with immunoSEQ multiplex PCR; TCRdb has only the in-frame clones, and not every one. The sample shows about 71,000 clones, around 80% of them seen only once. The sequencing used CD4+ or CD8+ T cells sorted from blood, collected in a trial of the OX40 agonist ivuxolimab. The receptors derive from an adult with an advanced solid tumor such as melanoma, head and neck, liver or kidney cancer.

This clone appeared a single time. The chain combines TRBV5-1 with TRBJ1-1; D remains unclear. With 2 bases removed from V and 7 bases from J, the gap between germline ends came to 15 bases. This CDR3 is built from 14 residues. Germline V gene lookup returns CDR1 SGHRS and CDR2 YFSETQ. The CDR3 reads CASSFQQNSNEAFF. The DNA of the CDR3 is TGCGCCAGCAGCTTTCAACAGAACTCGAATGAAGCTTTCTTT.

The chain has TRBV6-6 and TRBJ1-4, with a tentative D call TRBD1 (5 bases). The CDR3 is 14 amino acids. Germline assignment: CDR1 MNHNY and CDR2 SVGAGI (reference sequence). The ends were cut back, 5 bases at V and 4 bases at J, with 11 bases in the middle. CDR3 residues: CASSTGGSNEKLFF. Here the CDR3 DNA reads TGTGCCAGCAGTACGGGGGGAAGTAATGAAAAACTGTTTTTT.

The chain combines TRBV6-5 with TRBJ1-2; 7 bases agree with TRBD1. This CDR3 has 14 residues. Per the germline V gene, CDR1 is MNHEY and CDR2 is SVGAGI. V trimming: 4 bases; J trimming: 4 bases; junction bases outside the gene matches: 6. The DNA for the CDR3 is TGTGCCAGCAGTTTATACAGGGGTTCCTATGGCTACACCTTC. Protein: CASSLYRGSYGYTF.

V is TRBV5-4 and J is TRBJ2-2; TRBD1 aligns across 9 bases. V gave up 0 bases and J gave up 3 bases; unmatched junction bases: 6. The CDR3 covers 17 residues. From germline, CDR1 is SGHNT and CDR2 YYREEE (reference sequence). This chain's CDR3 is CASSLGPRTGDTGELFF. For the CDR3, the DNA is TGTGCCAGCAGCTTGGGGCCCAGGACAGGGGACACCGGGGAGCTGTTTTTT.

The chain recombines TRBV5-4 with TRBJ2-5; a weak D match, TRBD1 (6 bases). The V gene lost 4 bases and the J gene lost 5 bases, with 15 bases spanning the gap. The germline gives CDR1 SGHNT, CDR2 YYREEE (reference sequence). The CDR3 is made up of 14 amino acids. CDR3 sequence reads: CASSTAGAGETQYF. The CDR3 DNA reads TGTGCCAGCAGCACGGCAGGGGCAGGGGAGACCCAGTACTTC.

This chain uses TRBV11-2 with TRBJ1-6; tentatively, D is TRBD1 (6 bases). Trimming left V 4 bases short and J 8 bases short, with 18 bases between. The CDR3 consists of 16 residues. Germline V gene data show CDR1 as SGHAT and CDR2 as FQNNGV. The CDR3, as DNA: TGTGCCAGCAGCTACTCCGGAAGGGCAGGGGATTCACCCCTCCACTTT. Translating gives CASSYSGRAGDSPLHF.

With regard to this clone: At one end the junction does not follow the germline gene, possibly because of a read error. The chain combines TRBV5-1 with TRBJ1-2; the match to TRBD1 covers 9 bases. Germline V gives CDR1 SGHRS, CDR2 YFSETQ. The CDR3 extends over 14 amino acids. The CDR3 DNA follows: TGTGCCAGCAGCGGCCGGGACAGGGCTTTCGGCTACACCTTC. Translating it yields CASSGRDRAFGYTF.

A few counts support this clone. CDR3 DNA sequence: TGTGCCAGCAGCGCCGGGACTAGGTTAGGGGGCAGGGACGAGCAGTACTTC. It yields the protein CASSAGTRLGGRDEQYF. This chain connects TRBV5-4 to TRBJ2-7; possibly TRBD2 for D (8 bases). Germline-derived CDR1 and CDR2 are SGHNT and YYREEE (reference sequence). The V end lost 4 bases, the J end lost 5 bases, and 25 bases lay between the germline ends. The CDR3 has 17 amino acids.

This rearrangement joins TRBV7-6 to TRBJ2-7; TRBD1 matches 7 bases. The germline V gene has CDR1 SGHVS and CDR2 FNYEAQ. With 5 bases clipped from V and 0 bases from J, the junction kept 10 bases outside the gene matches. CDR3 size: 16 residues. CDR3 in DNA: TGTGCCAGCAGCCCCGACCAGGGGGTAGACTCCTACGAGCAGTACTTC. Its translation is CASSPDQGVDSYEQYF. The entire variable domain, with the rest obtained from reference TRBV7-6 and TRBJ2-7, is as follows: GAGVSQSPRYKVTKRGQDVALRCDPISGHVSLYWYRQALGQGPEFLTYFNYEAQQDKSGLPNDRFSAERPEGSISTLTIQRTEQRDSAMYRCASSPDQGVDSYEQYFGPGTRLTVT.

CDR3 amino acids: CASSPSGSSGANVLTF. CDR3 DNA: TGTGCCAGCAGTCCTAGCGGGAGCTCTGGGGCCAACGTCCTGACTTTC. The chain links TRBV7-2 to TRBJ2-6; TRBD2 agrees at 10 bases. This CDR3 is 16 amino acids long. CDR1 and CDR2 from the germline V gene are SGHTA and FQGNSA. The V segment lost 6 bases and the J segment 0 bases; nucleotides outside the gene matches: 2.

The chain is built from TRBV5-6 and TRBJ1-2; TRBD1 matches at 9 bases. This CDR3 spans 13 amino acids. Germline V gives CDR1 SGHDT, CDR2 YYEEEE. With 4 bases clipped from V and 8 bases from J, the junction kept 6 bases outside the gene matches. The CDR3 DNA sequence: TGTGCCAGCAGCCCGGGACAGGGACGAGGCTACACCTTC. Protein: CASSPGQGRGYTF.

The chain is built from TRBV5-5 and TRBJ1-6; D gene uncertain. Germline values: CDR1 SGHKS, CDR2 YYEKEE (reference sequence). This CDR3 comprises 13 residues. V lost 2 bases and J lost 11, with 11 bases in between. The CDR3 region has the DNA TGTGCCAGCAGCTTAGGACGGTGGCCACCCCTCCACTTT. It is translated as CASSLGRWPPLHF.

The chain couples TRBV19 to TRBJ1-1; 8 nucleotides agree with TRBD1. The CDR3 is 13 residues long. Unmatched junction bases numbered 8, after V lost 7 bases and J lost 7 bases. Germline V lookup: CDR1 LNHDA, CDR2 SQIVND (reference sequence). The CDR3 spells CASTNRDRLEAFF. The CDR3 DNA reads TGTGCCAGTACCAACCGGGACAGGCTTGAAGCTTTCTTT.

The chain carries TRBV7-9 and TRBJ1-5, with D maybe TRBD1 (5 bases). The CDR3 extends over 16 amino acids. Between the trimmed V and J ends, which lost 0 bases and 1 base, there was a span of 10 bases. Germline assignment: CDR1 SEHNR and CDR2 FQNEAQ (reference sequence). The CDR3 region is CASSLARGVSNQPQHF. In DNA form, the CDR3 reads TGTGCCAGCAGCTTAGCTCGAGGGGTAAGCAATCAGCCCCAGCATTTT.

This chain joins TRBV5-1 and TRBJ1-2, with D uncertain. The germline V gene has CDR1 SGHRS and CDR2 YFSETQ. V was shortened by 0 bases and J by 5 bases, with 11 bases between the two germline ends. This CDR3 is 14 amino acids long. Here the CDR3 reads CASSLETASYGYTF. The DNA for the CDR3 is TGCGCCAGCAGCTTGGAAACCGCCTCATATGGCTACACCTTC.

The CDR3 region has the DNA TGTGCCAGCAGTGACACTGATCAGGGTTCAGATACGCAGTATTTT. This translates into CASSDTDQGSDTQYF. J is TRBJ2-3 and V is TRBV6-4; a weak D match, TRBD1 (5 bases). The CDR3 consists of 15 residues. Germline V gene data show CDR1 as MRHNA and CDR2 as SNTAGT. V lost 2 bases and J lost 4, with 13 bases in between.

The V gene is TRBV6-1, the J gene TRBJ1-1, with D hard to call. V lost 6 bases and J 6 bases, leaving 11 bases between the germline ends. The germline CDR1 and CDR2 sequences are MNHNS and SASEGT. The CDR3 totals 12 residues. CDR3 nucleotides: TGTGCCAGCAGGCGGAGGCTCCCTGAAGCTTTCTTT. This translates into CASRRRLPEAFF.

This chain uses TRBV1 with TRBJ1-4; the table gives TRBD1 as D, unverified against the DNA. TRBV1 is reported as a pseudogene. This CDR3 region has 14 residues. The CDR3 sequence: CTSSLTADNEKLFF. The CDR3 DNA reads TGCACCAGCAGCTTGACAGCCGATAATGAAAAACTGTTTTTT.

The V call is TRBV7-9, the J call TRBJ2-3; possible D gene TRBD1, 6 bases. This CDR3 is 18 amino acids long. Trimming shortened V by 5 bases and J by 2 bases, and 23 bases separated the two germline ends. Per the germline V gene, CDR1 is SEHNR and CDR2 is FQNEAQ (reference sequence). The CDR3 DNA reads TGTGCCAGCAGCAAGCCCAGGTGCGCAGGGGCTTCCACAGATACGCAGTATTTT. This codes for CASSKPRCAGASTDTQYF.

The V gene is TRBV6-1, the J gene TRBJ2-7; D unclear. The CDR3 is 13 amino acids. V was pared by 8 bases and J by 4 bases, with 15 bases between. Germline V gene data show CDR1 as MNHNS and CDR2 as SASEGT. For the CDR3, the DNA is TGTGCCAGCGAGTCAGTTTCGGCATACGAGCAGTACTTC. Translating gives CASESVSAYEQYF.

The chain carries TRBV6-1 and TRBJ2-7; 7 bases map to TRBD1. After removal of 7 bases from V and 2 bases from J, the junction contained 8 bases not matched to a gene. CDR1 and CDR2 from the germline V gene are MNHNS and SASEGT. The CDR3 covers 14 residues. For the CDR3, the DNA is TGTGCCAGCACTGGGGACAGACAAACCTACGAGCAGTACTTC. It translates to CASTGDRQTYEQYF.

The V call is TRBV18, the J call TRBJ2-2, with TRBD2 as a possible D gene (6 bases). CDR3 length: 16 residues. Per germline, CDR1 KGHSH and CDR2 LQKENI. The germline V and J ends were trimmed by 4 bases and 5 bases, with 17 bases remaining between them. The CDR3 DNA reads TGTGCCAGCTCACTGGGGGACTCATCACTTACCGGGGAGCTGTTTTTT. Translated: CASSLGDSSLTGELFF.

This clone showed up just once. The V gene is TRBV6-1, the J gene TRBJ2-5; D call uncertain. CDR1 is MNHNS, CDR2 SASEGT, per germline. V was clipped by 6 bases and J by 2 bases, with 4 bases between them. The CDR3 is 11 residues long. CDR3 sequence reads: CASREQETQYF. In DNA form, the CDR3 reads TGTGCCAGCAGGGAACAAGAGACCCAGTACTTC.

This clone was counted once. This rearrangement joins TRBV14 to TRBJ2-4; D might be TRBD2 (6 bases). Germline V gene lookup returns CDR1 SGHDN and CDR2 FVKESK. The CDR3 has 13 amino acids. Trimming took off 4 bases at V and 6 bases at J, with 10 bases between the two ends. This CDR3 reads CASSPLGGNIQYF. The CDR3 DNA follows: TGTGCCAGCAGCCCCCTCGGGGGAAACATTCAGTACTTC.

The rearrangement links TRBV5-1 to TRBJ1-4; D unresolved. Germline values: CDR1 SGHRS, CDR2 YFSETQ. The CDR3 has 15 amino acids. V lost 1 base to trimming and J lost 5 bases, with 12 bases between them. This CDR3 reads CASSLIPGNNEKLFF. In DNA, the CDR3 is TGCGCCAGCAGCTTGATTCCTGGGAACAATGAAAAACTGTTTTTT.

This chain's CDR3 is CASSIESSSVGYEQYF. CDR3 sequence (DNA): TGTGCCAGTAGTATAGAGTCGTCTAGCGTTGGCTACGAGCAGTACTTC. The chain uses TRBV19 and TRBJ2-7; D is possibly TRBD2 (6 bases). The CDR3 sequence is 16 residues long. CDR1 LNHDA and CDR2 SQIVND come from the germline V gene (reference sequence). V was pared by 0 bases and J by 3 bases, with 15 bases between.